This passage covers 32 T cell receptor beta chains from one sample sequenced in a study of cytomegalovirus exposure and HLA in healthy donors. In the PCR, 60 Vbeta and 13 Jbeta primers were used. Sequencing used immunoSEQ multiplex PCR; TCRdb keeps in-frame clones, though not all of them. The sample holds fewer than 250,000 clones; 80% to 90% are singletons and the top ten take around 2.8%. The source material was PBMCs. Receptors originate from a man under 40 in good health and CMV-seronegative.

This clone was observed a few times. V gene TRBV2 combines with J gene TRBJ1-1; 9 bases map to TRBD1. Germline CDR1 SNHLY, CDR2 FYNNEI. Trimming cost V 5 bases and J 4 bases; bases outside gene matches: 2. CDR3 length: 13 amino acids. The CDR3 DNA is TGTGCCAGCAGTCAGACAGGGGGCACTGAAGCTTTCTTT. It is translated as CASSQTGGTEAFF.

The rearrangement joins TRBV5-1 to TRBJ2-1; a weak D match, TRBD1 (5 bases). Germline V CDR1 and CDR2: SGHRS, YFSETQ. The V end lost 3 bases, the J end lost 0 bases, and 16 bases lay between the germline ends. The CDR3 is 17 amino acids. CDR3: CASSSFWGSSSYNEQFF. In DNA form, the CDR3 reads TGCGCCAGCAGCTCGTTCTGGGGCTCCAGCTCCTACAATGAGCAGTTCTTC.

The V gene is TRBV9, the J gene TRBJ1-1, with D maybe TRBD1 (5 bases). CDR3 length equals 15 residues. The V end lost 0 bases, the J end lost 7 bases, and 16 bases lay between the germline ends. CDR1 SGDLS and CDR2 YYNGEE come from the germline V gene. CDR3 region: CASSVARGQGGEAFF. Written as DNA, the CDR3 is TGTGCCAGCAGCGTAGCTAGGGGCCAGGGAGGTGAAGCTTTCTTT.

This chain connects TRBV5-4 to TRBJ2-1, with a tentative D call TRBD1 (5 bases). Trimming stripped 4 bases from V and 7 bases from J, with 18 bases between. The CDR3 totals 15 residues. The germline CDR1 and CDR2 sequences are SGHNT and YYREEE (reference sequence). The CDR3 reads CASSQPPPGINEQFF. The CDR3 DNA reads TGTGCCAGCAGCCAACCCCCTCCAGGGATTAATGAGCAGTTCTTC.

The chain links TRBV18 to TRBJ2-7, with D possibly being TRBD1 (5 bases). The CDR3 extends over 13 amino acids. Trimming left V 2 bases short and J 6 bases short, with 11 bases between. In germline, CDR1 is KGHSH, CDR2 LQKENI. The CDR3 loop reads CASSPGASTEQYF. In DNA, the CDR3 is TGTGCCAGCTCACCAGGGGCATCTACCGAGCAGTACTTC.

DNA of the CDR3: TGCAGCGGCCAGCGGGGCCAAGAGACCCAGTACTTC. Amino acid sequence: CSGQRGQETQYF. This chain connects TRBV29-1 to TRBJ2-5, with 7 bases that match TRBD2. V was clipped by 7 bases and J by 1 base; unmatched bases: 3. CDR3 length equals 12 residues. Germline CDR1 reads SQVTM; CDR2 reads ANQGSEA.

V gene TRBV13 combines with J gene TRBJ2-6; TRBD1 is a possible D gene (7 bases). In germline, CDR1 is PRHDT, CDR2 FYEKMQ (reference sequence). Trimming shortened V by 5 bases and J by 0 bases, and 17 bases separated the two germline ends. This CDR3 has 18 residues. CDR3 sequence (DNA): TGTGCCAGCAGCGGCGGGACAGCCTTGCACTCTGGGGCCAACGTCCTGACTTTC. Protein sequence: CASSGGTALHSGANVLTF.

The chain has TRBV5-4 and TRBJ1-2; 10 nucleotides agree with TRBD1. With 2 bases clipped from V and 8 bases from J, the junction kept 9 bases outside the gene matches. This CDR3 has 15 residues. The germline CDR1 and CDR2 sequences are SGHNT and YYREEE (reference sequence). The CDR3 DNA sequence: TGTGCCAGCAGCTTCGGACAGGGGGATTGGCGGGGCTACACCTTC. Amino acids: CASSFGQGDWRGYTF.

V is TRBV11-2 and J is TRBJ1-2; TRBD1 matches 7 bases. V was clipped by 0 bases and J by 6 bases; unmatched bases: 7. CDR1 is SGHAT and CDR2 is FQNNGV in the germline V gene. The length of the CDR3 is 15 residues. The CDR3 nucleotides read TGTGCCAGCAGCTTAGAGAGGACAGGTTTTCATGGCTACACCTTC. The encoded protein is CASSLERTGFHGYTF.

This chain links TRBV13 with TRBJ2-5; 13 bases are a match to TRBD2. Germline CDR1 PRHDT, CDR2 FYEKMQ (reference sequence). The CDR3 is 16 residues long. V gave up 3 bases and J gave up 3 bases; unmatched junction bases: 4. In DNA, the CDR3 is TGTGCCAGCAGCTTTCGACTAGCGGGGGGCAAAGAGACCCAGTACTTC. Translated, it gives CASSFRLAGGKETQYF.

The chain is built from TRBV19 and TRBJ2-3; the match to TRBD2 covers 9 bases. CDR3 length: 15 amino acids. From germline, CDR1 is LNHDA and CDR2 SQIVND (reference sequence). After removal of 7 bases from V and 2 bases from J, the junction contained 7 bases not matched to a gene. The CDR3 spells CASNRLAGSTDTQYF. The CDR3 DNA reads TGTGCCAGTAATAGGCTAGCGGGGTCCACAGATACGCAGTATTTT.

V is TRBV7-2 and J is TRBJ1-1, with 8 positions matching TRBD1. V lost 3 bases and J lost 7; bases outside the gene matches: 7. The germline V gene encodes CDR1 SGHTA and CDR2 FQGNSA. CDR3 length: 14 residues. In nucleotides, the CDR3 is TGTGCCAGCAGCTTCGGGGACAGGCCCCATGAAGCTTTCTTT. It translates to CASSFGDRPHEAFF.

V and J are TRBV5-6 and TRBJ2-7; 8 bases map to TRBD2. The CDR3 sequence is 16 residues long. V shed 0 bases, J shed 0 bases, and the junction held 5 bases outside the gene matches. CDR1 is SGHDT, CDR2 YYEEEE, per germline. CDR3 sequence: CASSLAGRGVSYEQYF. DNA for the CDR3: TGTGCCAGCAGCTTGGCAGGGCGGGGGGTCTCCTACGAGCAGTACTTC.

This chain links TRBV4-3 with TRBJ2-7; the D gene is possibly TRBD1 (5 bases). The V gene's germline CDR1 is LGHNA and CDR2 YSLEER. The CDR3 length is 16 residues. The germline V and J ends were trimmed by 3 bases and 2 bases, with 17 bases remaining between them. CDR3 loop: CASSQDIGSRAYEQYF. The CDR3 DNA sequence: TGCGCCAGCAGCCAGGACATTGGGTCCCGAGCCTACGAGCAGTACTTC.

The chain carries TRBV5-4 and TRBJ1-1, with no clear D. Trimming removed 3 bases from V and 1 base from J, with 13 bases in between. The CDR3 is 15 amino acids. CDR1 and CDR2 (germline): SGHNT, YYREEE (reference sequence). The CDR3 coding sequence is TGTGCCAGCAGCTCGCCCCGAGATTCGAACACTGAAGCTTTCTTT. The encoded protein is CASSSPRDSNTEAFF.

The chain combines TRBV28 with TRBJ1-2; the D gene is possibly TRBD1 (6 bases). This CDR3 region has 12 residues. Germline lookup yields CDR1 MDHEN and CDR2 SYDVKM. V lost 5 bases and J 4 bases, leaving 8 bases between the germline ends. The CDR3 nucleotides are TGTGCCAGCAGTGCAGGGGTCTATGGCTACACCTTC. This codes for CASSAGVYGYTF.

The chain recombines TRBV10-1 with TRBJ1-1; no clear D gene. CDR1 WNHNN and CDR2 SYGVQD come from the germline V gene (reference sequence). The CDR3 sequence is 17 residues long. With 2 bases removed from V and 0 bases from J, the gap between germline ends came to 16 bases. CDR3 loop: CASSEGRELAVNTEAFF. CDR3 sequence (DNA): TGCGCCAGCAGTGAGGGTCGTGAGTTAGCCGTGAACACTGAAGCTTTCTTT.

The CDR3 region is CSASGPGYTF. Written as DNA, the CDR3 is TGCAGTGCTAGTGGGCCCGGCTACACCTTC. The chain uses TRBV20-1 and TRBJ1-2; D uncertain. The V gene lost 3 bases and the J gene lost 8 bases, with 7 bases spanning the gap. From germline, CDR1 is DFQATT and CDR2 SNEGSKA (reference sequence). This CDR3 has 10 residues.

In its sample, this clone was seen once. The gene calls are TRBV14 and TRBJ1-2; 9 positions match TRBD1. The length of the CDR3 is 13 residues. Trimming removed 8 bases from V and 2 bases from J; junction bases left unmatched: 3. Germline V lookup: CDR1 SGHDN, CDR2 FVKESK. The CDR3 spells CASSGQGNYGYTF. The DNA for the CDR3 is TGTGCCAGCTCGGGACAGGGCAACTATGGCTACACCTTC.

The V and J genes are TRBV7-2 and TRBJ2-3, with TRBD2 matching over 9 bases. The CDR3 contains 15 residues. Looked up from germline, CDR1 is SGHTA and CDR2 is FQGNSA. V was pared by 2 bases and J by 5 bases, with 5 bases of the junction left unmatched. The CDR3 nucleotides are TGTGCCAGCAGCTTACCGCGGGGGGGAGGAGATACGCAGTATTTT. Protein sequence: CASSLPRGGGDTQYF.

The V call is TRBV11-3, the J call TRBJ2-2, with TRBD2 as a possible D gene (6 bases). CDR3 size: 13 residues. Trimming pared 4 bases from V and 6 bases from J, leaving 9 bases between. The germline gives CDR1 SGHNT, CDR2 YENEEA. As DNA, the CDR3 is TGTGCCAGCAGCTCGACTAGGTCCGGGGAGCTGTTTTTT. It translates to CASSSTRSGELFF.

This chain uses TRBV6-5 with TRBJ2-3; D is unclear. The germline V and J ends were trimmed by 5 bases and 1 base, with 7 bases remaining between them. Per the germline V gene, CDR1 is MNHEY and CDR2 is SVGAGI. The CDR3 loop spans 13 amino acids. CDR3 DNA sequence: TGTGCCAGCAGTGTGATAGGCACAGATACGCAGTATTTT. Translated: CASSVIGTDTQYF.

The V gene is TRBV18, the J gene TRBJ1-5; 7 bases are a match to TRBD1. V dropped 5 bases and J dropped 2; count of bases not matched to a gene: 15. The CDR3 has 18 residues. Looked up from germline, CDR1 is KGHSH and CDR2 is LQKENI. The CDR3 is CASSSIRQGKVGNQPQHF. DNA for the CDR3: TGTGCCAGCTCATCAATCAGACAGGGCAAGGTAGGCAATCAGCCCCAGCATTTT. The whole variable domain, remainder taken from reference TRBV18 and TRBJ1-5, is NAGVMQNPRHLVRRRGQEARLRCSPMKGHSHVYWYRQLPEEGLKFMVYLQKENIIDESGMPKERFSAEFPKEGPSILRIQQVVRGDSAAYFCASSSIRQGKVGNQPQHFGDGTRLSIL.

This chain connects TRBV6-6 to TRBJ2-7, with D tentatively TRBD1 (6 bases). The V gene's germline CDR1 is MNHNY and CDR2 SVGAGI (reference sequence). The germline V and J ends were trimmed by 1 base and 0 bases, with 13 bases remaining between them. CDR3 length: 16 residues. DNA for the CDR3: TGTGCCAGCAGTTACTTTCGACAGGCTACCTCCTACGAGCAGTACTTC. Translation: CASSYFRQATSYEQYF.

This rearrangement joins TRBV7-9 to TRBJ1-5; D possibly corresponds to TRBD1 (5 bases). The CDR3 extends over 12 amino acids. The germline V gene has CDR1 SEHNR and CDR2 FQNEAQ (reference sequence). Trimming removed 6 bases at V and 6 bases at J, with 9 bases between. CDR3 nucleotide sequence: TGTGCCAGCAGTCGCGACAGTCAGCCCCAGCATTTT. Its protein product is CASSRDSQPQHF.

The chain uses TRBV5-4 and TRBJ2-7; 7 positions agree with TRBD1. Germline-derived CDR1 and CDR2 are SGHNT and YYREEE (reference sequence). The CDR3 sequence is 13 residues long. V dropped 4 bases and J dropped 4; count of bases not matched to a gene: 5. CDR3 in amino acids: CASSRDRVYEQYF. The CDR3 DNA is TGTGCCAGCAGCCGCGACAGGGTGTACGAGCAGTACTTC.

The chain combines TRBV28 with TRBJ1-5; D ambiguous. The CDR3 loop spans 12 amino acids. The V gene's germline CDR1 is MDHEN and CDR2 SYDVKM. V was shortened by 2 bases and J by 5 bases, with 4 bases between the two germline ends. The CDR3 spells CASSLEDQPQHF. Here the CDR3 DNA reads TGTGCCAGCAGTTTAGAGGATCAGCCCCAGCATTTT. The variable domain in full, with the rest retrieved from reference TRBV28 and TRBJ1-5, is DVKVTQSSRYLVKRTGEKVFLECVQDMDHENMFWYRQDPGLGLRLIYFSYDVKMKEKGDIPEGYSVSREKKERFSLILESASTNQTSMYLCASSLEDQPQHFGDGTRLSIL.

In regard to this clone: The sample carries other DNA sequences with the same CDR3. The gene calls are TRBV6-5 and TRBJ1-2; weak D call: TRBD1 (6 bases). The CDR3 has 13 residues. V dropped 6 bases and J dropped 0 bases, with 8 bases sitting between them. Germline values: CDR1 MNHEY, CDR2 SVGAGI. The CDR3 coding sequence is TGTGCCAGCAGGGACAGTTCTAACTATGGCTACACCTTC. Amino acids: CASRDSSNYGYTF.

The J gene is TRBJ2-7, the V gene TRBV2, with 12 bases identical to TRBD1. The CDR3 contains 14 residues. The V segment lost 6 bases and the J segment 5 bases; nucleotides outside the gene matches: 5. Germline CDR1 is SNHLY and CDR2 is FYNNEI. Here the CDR3 DNA reads TGTGCCAGCAGAACCGGGACAGGGGGCCACGAGCAGTACTTC. Protein sequence: CASRTGTGGHEQYF.

The chain links TRBV14 to TRBJ1-2, with TRBD1 identical over 8 bases. The V and J ends lost 4 bases and 4 bases, in that order; junction bases with no gene match: 11. The CDR3 runs to 16 residues. From germline, CDR1 is SGHDN and CDR2 FVKESK. The DNA for the CDR3 is TGTGCCAGCAGCCGTGGACAGGGCCCCCCCGGCTATGGCTACACCTTC. Translating gives CASSRGQGPPGYGYTF.

The V gene is TRBV19, the J gene TRBJ1-2, with D hard to call. V was trimmed by 4 bases and J by 5 bases, leaving 17 bases between them. The CDR3 runs to 15 residues. In germline, CDR1 is LNHDA, CDR2 SQIVND (reference sequence). The CDR3 sequence: CASSRTPGREYGYTF. The CDR3 bases are TGTGCCAGTAGTAGAACCCCAGGACGGGAATATGGCTACACCTTC.

The chain combines TRBV7-9 with TRBJ2-5; 7 bases map to TRBD1. The DNA matches TRBJ2-7 better at its end, which makes the J call doubtful. Germline assignment: CDR1 SEHNR and CDR2 FQNEAQ (reference sequence). The CDR3 has 15 amino acids. The CDR3 region has the DNA TGTGCCAGCAGCCCGACAGGGAAATCCTCCTACGAGCAGTACTTC. It translates to CASSPTGKSSYEQYF.